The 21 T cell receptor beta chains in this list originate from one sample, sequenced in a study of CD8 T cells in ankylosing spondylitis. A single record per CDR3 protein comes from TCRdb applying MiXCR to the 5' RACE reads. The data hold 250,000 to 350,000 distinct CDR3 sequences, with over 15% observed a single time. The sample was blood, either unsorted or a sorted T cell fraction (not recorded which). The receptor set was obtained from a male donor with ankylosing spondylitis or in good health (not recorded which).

The CDR3 DNA sequence: TGCGCCAGCAGCCCCCTCGGCGTTGATGAAAAACTGTTTTTT. Translated, it gives CASSPLGVDEKLFF. The V call is TRBV5-1, the J call TRBJ1-4; D unclear. Trimming cost V 4 bases and J 6 bases, with 13 bases left between them. The CDR3 is made up of 14 amino acids. Germline values: CDR1 SGHRS, CDR2 YFSETQ.

The DNA for the CDR3 is TGTGCCAGCAGCGTAGACTGGGGCACAGATACGCAGTATTTT. Translated: CASSVDWGTDTQYF. The chain carries TRBV9 and TRBJ2-3; D is uncertain. The germline V and J ends were trimmed by 0 bases and 1 base, with 6 bases remaining between them. Germline CDR1 and CDR2: SGDLS and YYNGEE. The CDR3 has 14 residues.

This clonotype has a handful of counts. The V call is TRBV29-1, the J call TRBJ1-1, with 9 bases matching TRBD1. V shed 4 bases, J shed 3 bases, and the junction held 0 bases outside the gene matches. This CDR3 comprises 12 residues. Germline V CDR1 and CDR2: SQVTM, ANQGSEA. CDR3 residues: CSVGTGDTEAFF. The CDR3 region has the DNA TGCAGCGTTGGGACAGGGGACACTGAAGCTTTCTTT.

CDR3 bases: TGTGCCAGCAGCTATGGGGCAGGTACAGATACGCAGTATTTT. Translating it yields CASSYGAGTDTQYF. This rearrangement joins TRBV7-3 to TRBJ2-3, with D perhaps TRBD1 (5 bases). There are 14 residues in the CDR3. V was clipped by 4 bases and J by 3 bases, with 11 bases between them. The germline V gene encodes CDR1 SGHTA and CDR2 FQGTGA.

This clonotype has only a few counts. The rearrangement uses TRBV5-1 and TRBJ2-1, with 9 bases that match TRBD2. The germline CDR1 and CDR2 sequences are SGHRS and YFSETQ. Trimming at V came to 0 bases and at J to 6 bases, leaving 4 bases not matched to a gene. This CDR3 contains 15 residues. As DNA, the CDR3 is TGCGCCAGCAGCTTGGGCGGGAGGGCAACCAATGAGCAGTTCTTC. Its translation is CASSLGGRATNEQFF.

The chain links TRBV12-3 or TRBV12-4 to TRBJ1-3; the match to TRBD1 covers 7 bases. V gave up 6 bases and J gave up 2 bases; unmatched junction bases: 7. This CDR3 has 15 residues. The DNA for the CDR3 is TGTGCCAGCAGCCCTACCGGACAGGCTGGAAACACCATATATTTT. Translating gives CASSPTGQAGNTIYF.

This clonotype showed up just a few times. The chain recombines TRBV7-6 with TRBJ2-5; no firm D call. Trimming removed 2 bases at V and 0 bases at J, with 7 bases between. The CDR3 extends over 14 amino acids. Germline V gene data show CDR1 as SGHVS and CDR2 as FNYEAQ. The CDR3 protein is CASSLSPDQETQYF. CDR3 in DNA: TGTGCCAGCAGCTTATCCCCAGACCAAGAGACCCAGTACTTC. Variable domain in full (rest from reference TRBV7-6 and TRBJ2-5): GAGVSQSPRYKVTKRGQDVALRCDPISGHVSLYWYRQALGQGPEFLTYFNYEAQQDKSGLPNDRFSAERPEGSISTLTIQRTEQRDSAMYRCASSLSPDQETQYFGPGTRLLVL.

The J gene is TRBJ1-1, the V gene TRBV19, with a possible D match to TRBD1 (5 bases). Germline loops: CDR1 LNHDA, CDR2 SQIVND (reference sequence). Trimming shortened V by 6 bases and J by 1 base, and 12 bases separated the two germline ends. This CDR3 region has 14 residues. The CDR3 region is CASSQRDWNTEAFF. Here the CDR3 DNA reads TGTGCCAGTAGCCAACGGGACTGGAACACTGAAGCTTTCTTT.

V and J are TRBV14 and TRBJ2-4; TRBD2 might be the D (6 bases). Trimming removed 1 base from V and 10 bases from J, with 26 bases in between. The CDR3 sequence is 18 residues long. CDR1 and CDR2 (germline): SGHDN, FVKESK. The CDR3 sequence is CASSQGRGGLLIGKIQYF. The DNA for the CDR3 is TGTGCCAGCAGCCAAGGGAGGGGCGGACTCCTAATAGGGAAAATTCAGTACTTC.

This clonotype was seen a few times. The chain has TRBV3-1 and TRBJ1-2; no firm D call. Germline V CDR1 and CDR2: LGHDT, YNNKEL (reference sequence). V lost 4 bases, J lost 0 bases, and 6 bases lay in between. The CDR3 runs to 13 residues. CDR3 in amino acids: CASSRSANYGYTF. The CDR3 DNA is TGTGCCAGCAGCCGGTCAGCTAACTATGGCTACACCTTC. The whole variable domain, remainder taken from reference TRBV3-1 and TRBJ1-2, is DTAVSQTPKYLVTQMGNDKSIKCEQNLGHDTMYWYKQDSKKFLKIMFSYNNKELIINETVPNRFSPKSPDKAHLNLHINSLELGDSAVYFCASSRSANYGYTFGSGTRLTVV.

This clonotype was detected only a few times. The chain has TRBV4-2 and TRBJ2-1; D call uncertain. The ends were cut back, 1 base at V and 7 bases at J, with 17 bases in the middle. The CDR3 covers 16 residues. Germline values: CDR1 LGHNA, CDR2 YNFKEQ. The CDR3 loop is CASSQGPLGFENEQFF. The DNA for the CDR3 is TGTGCCAGCAGCCAAGGTCCTCTGGGATTCGAGAATGAGCAGTTCTTC.

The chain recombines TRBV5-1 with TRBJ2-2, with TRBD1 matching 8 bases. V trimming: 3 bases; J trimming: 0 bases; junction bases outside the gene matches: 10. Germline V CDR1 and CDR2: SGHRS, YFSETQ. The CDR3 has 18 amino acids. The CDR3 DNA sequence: TGCGCCAGCAGCTCCCGGCCCAGGGGGCCCTCGAACACCGGGGAGCTGTTTTTT. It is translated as CASSSRPRGPSNTGELFF.

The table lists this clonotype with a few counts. For the CDR3, the DNA is TGCGCCAGCAGCTGGAAGACAGGTTCAACTAATGAAAAACTGTTTTTT. Its translation is CASSWKTGSTNEKLFF. The chain joins TRBV5-1 to TRBJ1-4, with D maybe TRBD1 (6 bases). Germline V gene sequence: CDR1 SGHRS, CDR2 YFSETQ. The CDR3 consists of 16 residues. Trimming cost V 3 bases and J 0 bases, with 12 bases left between them.

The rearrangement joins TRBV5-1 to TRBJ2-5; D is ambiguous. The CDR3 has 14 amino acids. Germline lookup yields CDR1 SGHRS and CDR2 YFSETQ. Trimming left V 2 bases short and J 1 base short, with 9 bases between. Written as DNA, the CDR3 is TGCGCCAGCAGCTTCCTTGCGGTCCAAGAGACCCAGTACTTC. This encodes CASSFLAVQETQYF.

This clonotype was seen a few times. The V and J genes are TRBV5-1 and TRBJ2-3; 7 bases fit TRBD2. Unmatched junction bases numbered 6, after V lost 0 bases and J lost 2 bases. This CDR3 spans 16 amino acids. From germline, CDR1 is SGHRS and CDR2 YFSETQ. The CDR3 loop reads CASSLGGAGNTDTQYF. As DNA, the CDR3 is TGCGCCAGCAGCTTGGGGGGAGCGGGGAACACAGATACGCAGTATTTT.

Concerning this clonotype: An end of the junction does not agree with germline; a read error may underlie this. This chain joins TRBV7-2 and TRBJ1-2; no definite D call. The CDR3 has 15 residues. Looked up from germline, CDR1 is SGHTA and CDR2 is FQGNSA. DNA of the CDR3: TGTGCCAGCAGCTTCGGTAGGGAAAGGTCCTATGGATACACCTTC. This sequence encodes CASSFGRERSYGYTF.

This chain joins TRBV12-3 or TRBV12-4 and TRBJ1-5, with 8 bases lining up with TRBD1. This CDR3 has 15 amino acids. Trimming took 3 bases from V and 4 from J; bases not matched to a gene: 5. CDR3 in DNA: TGTGCCAGCAGTTTCGGACAGGGTGAAAATCAGCCCCAGCATTTT. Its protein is CASSFGQGENQPQHF.

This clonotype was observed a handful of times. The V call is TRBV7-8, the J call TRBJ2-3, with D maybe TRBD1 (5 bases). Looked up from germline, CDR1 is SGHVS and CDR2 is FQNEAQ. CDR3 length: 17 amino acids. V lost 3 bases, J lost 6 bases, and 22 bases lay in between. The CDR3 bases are TGTGCCAGCAGCTTCTCTCTCTGGCAGGGTCGTAGCGATACGCAGTATTTT. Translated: CASSFSLWQGRSDTQYF.

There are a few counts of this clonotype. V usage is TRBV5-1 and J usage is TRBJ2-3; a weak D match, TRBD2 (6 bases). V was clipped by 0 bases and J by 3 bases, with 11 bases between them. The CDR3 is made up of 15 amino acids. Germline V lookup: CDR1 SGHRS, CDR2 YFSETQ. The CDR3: CASSLVGRGTDTQYF. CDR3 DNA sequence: TGCGCCAGCAGCTTGGTCGGACGGGGGACAGATACGCAGTATTTT.

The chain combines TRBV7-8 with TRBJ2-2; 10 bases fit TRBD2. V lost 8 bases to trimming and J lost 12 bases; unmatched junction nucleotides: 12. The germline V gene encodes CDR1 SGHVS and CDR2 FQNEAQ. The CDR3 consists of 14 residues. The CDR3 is CASVGERGGAQLFF. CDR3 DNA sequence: TGTGCCAGCGTCGGCGAGCGGGGGGGCGCGCAGCTGTTTTTT. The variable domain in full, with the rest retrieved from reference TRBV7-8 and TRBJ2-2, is GAGVSQSPRYKVAKRGQDVALRCDPISGHVSLFWYQQALGQGPEFLTYFQNEAQLDKSGLPSDRFFAERPEGSVSTLKIQRTQQEDSAVYLCASVGERGGAQLFFGEGSRLTVL.

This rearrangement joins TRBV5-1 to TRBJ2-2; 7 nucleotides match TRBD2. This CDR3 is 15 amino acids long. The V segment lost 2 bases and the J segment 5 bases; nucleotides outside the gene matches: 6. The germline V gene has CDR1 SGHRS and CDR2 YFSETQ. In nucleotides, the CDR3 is TGCGCCAGCAGCTTACGGGAGGTTGGGACCGGGGAGCTGTTTTTT. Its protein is CASSLREVGTGELFF.